This TCR beta chain was sequenced for a study of T cells after yellow fever vaccination (dated 2019 in TCRdb). In terms of the full investigation: Libraries from fractions with low cell numbers were prepared with the SMART-Seq v4 Ultra Low Input RNA kit. Bulk TCR alpha and beta repertoires were sequenced longitudinally to track T-cell clones before and after primary and booster YFV17D yellow fever vaccination. Two healthy male donors made up the cohort, one aged 18 to 30 years and the other aged 30 to 40 years. Blood was drawn at multiple timepoints before and after primary and secondary immunization, with bulk PBMC replicates and cell subsets isolated. Here is what the overall study found, with its caveats: A small fraction of clonotypes showed up in both the CD4 and CD8 compartments, probably as a result of convergent recombination. Computational filtering was needed because FACS-sorted repertoires could contain abundant contaminating clonotypes from the bulk population. The secondary T-cell response was weaker than the primary response but faster, peaking on day 5 instead of day 15. Most clones expanded after primary vaccination (almost 97% of CD4 and over 80% of CD8) were re-detected after the booster, suggesting that broad memory maintenance occurred. Only two donors were included in the study, so the extent to which the findings can be generalized is limited.

The cysteine opens and the phenylalanine closes a CDR3 of 15 amino acids. Only CDR3 DNA remains: 45 bases, in frame from the first base. V is cut back by 3 bases and J by 4 bases, with 6 bases in the junction unmatched. TCR cDNA was made using 5'RACE template switching, a step that added a universal primer site and unique molecular identifiers. Priming of cDNA synthesis was performed from both the TCR alpha and TCR beta constant segments. Library amplification used two PCR steps, and the second PCR step added sample barcodes and sequencing adapters. Sequencing of libraries was done on Illumina HiSeq 2500 (2x100 bp) or NovaSeq (2x150 bp). The authors' pipeline ran thus. MIGEC was used to demultiplex reads and collapse the reads into UMI consensus sequences, and MiXCR was used for V(D)J alignment. Vaccine-responding clonotypes were defined with edgeR using replicate PBMC samples, requiring FDR below 0.01 and a log2 fold change above 5 up to day 15. CD4 or CD8 identity was assigned to each bulk clonotype according to whether the clonotype was present at higher abundance in the sequenced CD4 repertoire or the sequenced CD8 repertoire. Using fastp at Q25 and MiXCR, TCRdb reprocessed the public reads and kept productive beta chains. Every distinct CDR3 protein forms one entry, paired with its most common genes and DNA. TCRdb assigned the V and J calls; the authors' analysis was not used. Here the sample has roughly 50,000 distinct CDR3 sequences; 7% to 9% occur a single time. The ten largest clones capture roughly 31% of the sample.

This clonotype was detected many times. The target of this receptor is not known. Base quality data are lacking; no much larger clone is found one base away. The treatment or condition label here, explained by the study, means: live attenuated yellow fever vaccine strain. PBMCs were isolated from peripheral blood using a standard Ficoll-Paque protocol. Dynabeads CD4 and CD8 positive selection kits were used to isolate the CD4 and CD8 T-cell fractions. RNA was extracted with TriZol from bulk PBMCs, CD4 and CD8 fractions, and dextramer-positive and dextramer-negative fractions. The chain is encoded by TRBV12-3 or TRBV12-4 joined to TRBJ2-1; the central 7 bases match TRBD1. The sequencing used CD8+ T cells sorted from PBMCs, collected more than 14 days after the first yellow fever vaccination. The sequence derives from a man aged 18 to 29 who received the YFV17D yellow fever vaccine. Here is the DNA: TGTGCCAGCAGTTTGGGGTCGACAGGGTACAATGAGCAGTTCTTC. This sequence encodes CASSLGSTGYNEQFF.